The rows below give T cell receptor beta chains drawn from one sample of a study of patients and donors after allogeneic stem cell transplantation. TCRdb re-analysed the RT-PCR reads in MiXCR, keeping a single row per CDR3 protein. The repertoire holds some 880,000 distinct CDR3 sequences, with approximately 19% as singletons. The specimen was blood, either unsorted or a sorted T cell fraction (not recorded which). All receptors derive from a human donor who was either an allogeneic HSCT recipient or a stem cell or donor lymphocyte infusion donor (not recorded which). It is not recorded whose cells these are; they may come from a transplant donor. Each CDR3 is given with its conserved first and last residue. Fields, in order: J gene, V gene, CDR3 protein.

j_gene: TRBJ1-3
v_gene: TRBV4-3
CDR3aa: CASSQDHRNGNTIYF

j_gene: TRBJ1-4
v_gene: TRBV12-3/TRBV12-4
CDR3aa: CASSFDRVDEKLFF

j_gene: TRBJ2-1
v_gene: TRBV12-3/TRBV12-4
CDR3aa: CASSQAGEFSYNEQFF

j_gene: TRBJ2-7
v_gene: TRBV6-4
CDR3aa: CASSDSGGTMHLDEQYF

j_gene: TRBJ2-1
v_gene: TRBV11-2
CDR3aa: CASSLEGHYNEQFF

j_gene: TRBJ2-1
v_gene: TRBV6-5
CDR3aa: CASSYGREYGEQFF

j_gene: TRBJ2-2
v_gene: TRBV4-3
CDR3aa: CASSQGGLLAENTGELFF

j_gene: TRBJ2-7
v_gene: TRBV5-1
CDR3aa: CASSLVTDSYEQYF

j_gene: TRBJ2-5
v_gene: TRBV7-9
CDR3aa: CASSPAGGNQETQYF

j_gene: TRBJ2-1
v_gene: TRBV25-1
CDR3aa: CASRPTSGGAVQFF

j_gene: TRBJ2-3
v_gene: TRBV7-3
CDR3aa: CASSLTSGGGDTQYF

j_gene: TRBJ1-1
v_gene: TRBV12-3/TRBV12-4
CDR3aa: CASSPRVLNTEAFF

j_gene: TRBJ2-7
v_gene: TRBV6-5
CDR3aa: CASSYSSGGIYEQYF

j_gene: TRBJ2-5
v_gene: TRBV18
CDR3aa: CASSPIWGQDSTQYF

j_gene: TRBJ2-5
v_gene: TRBV5-1
CDR3aa: CASSLGQRDFQETQYF

j_gene: TRBJ1-2
v_gene: TRBV7-3
CDR3aa: CASSLTTTRQGPHYGYTF

j_gene: TRBJ2-1
v_gene: TRBV18
CDR3aa: CASSPRQGDNEQFF

j_gene: TRBJ2-3
v_gene: TRBV7-9
CDR3aa: CASSSPRAGASDTQYF

j_gene: TRBJ1-1
v_gene: TRBV9
CDR3aa: CASSVGGLMNTEAFF

j_gene: TRBJ2-7
v_gene: TRBV4-3
CDR3aa: CASSQEGRGREQYF

j_gene: TRBJ1-2
v_gene: TRBV10-3
CDR3aa: CAITDPSPGYTF

j_gene: TRBJ2-1
v_gene: TRBV19
CDR3aa: CASGLQTGQGYNEQFF

j_gene: TRBJ1-1
v_gene: TRBV29-1
CDR3aa: CSVEAGVNTEAFF

j_gene: TRBJ2-2
v_gene: TRBV14
CDR3aa: CASSQVAESNTGELFF

j_gene: TRBJ1-1
v_gene: TRBV5-1
CDR3aa: CASSLELGGGTEAFF

j_gene: TRBJ2-7
v_gene: TRBV12-3/TRBV12-4
CDR3aa: CASSSPDSREQYF

j_gene: TRBJ2-1
v_gene: TRBV27
CDR3aa: CASSLNQGPPGTNEQFF

j_gene: TRBJ1-2
v_gene: TRBV4-1
CDR3aa: CASSQDAQGAFWGYTF

j_gene: TRBJ1-5
v_gene: TRBV2
CDR3aa: CASLRGTGINQPQHF

j_gene: TRBJ2-7
v_gene: TRBV27
CDR3aa: CASSLYPPTYEQYF

j_gene: TRBJ2-1
v_gene: TRBV5-6
CDR3aa: CASSSYMGTSADNEQFF

j_gene: TRBJ1-1
v_gene: TRBV5-1
CDR3aa: CASGVTGSPEAFF

j_gene: TRBJ2-3
v_gene: TRBV4-2
CDR3aa: CASSHSGGADPDTQYF